The following is a TCR beta chain sequence with its context. The antigen is undetermined. Each CDR3 protein gets one entry after TCRdb re-called the 5' RACE reads with MiXCR. Of around 310,000 distinct CDR3 sequences listed, about 8.7% are singletons. The data stem from a study of T cells after yellow fever vaccination. Findings of the study overall: Highly abundant clonotypes carried over from the bulk population could end up in FACS-sorted repertoires as contaminants. Reappearance after the booster was seen for most primary-vaccination clones, at 95% to 98% CD4 and 70% to 90% CD8.

The V and J ends lost 4 bases and 8 bases respectively, with 15 bases between them. This CDR3 contains 14 residues. Per germline, CDR1 WNHNN and CDR2 SYGVQD (reference sequence). The chain couples TRBV10-1 to TRBJ2-1; TRBD1 might be the D (5 bases). The receptor comes from a man younger than 35 who received the YFV17D yellow fever vaccine. This sample comprised PBMCs, obtained on the day of the first yellow fever vaccination. The CDR3 DNA sequence: TGCGCCAGCAGTGCAAAACAGGTCTTGGATGAGCAGTTCTTC. Amino acids: CASSAKQVLDEQFF.